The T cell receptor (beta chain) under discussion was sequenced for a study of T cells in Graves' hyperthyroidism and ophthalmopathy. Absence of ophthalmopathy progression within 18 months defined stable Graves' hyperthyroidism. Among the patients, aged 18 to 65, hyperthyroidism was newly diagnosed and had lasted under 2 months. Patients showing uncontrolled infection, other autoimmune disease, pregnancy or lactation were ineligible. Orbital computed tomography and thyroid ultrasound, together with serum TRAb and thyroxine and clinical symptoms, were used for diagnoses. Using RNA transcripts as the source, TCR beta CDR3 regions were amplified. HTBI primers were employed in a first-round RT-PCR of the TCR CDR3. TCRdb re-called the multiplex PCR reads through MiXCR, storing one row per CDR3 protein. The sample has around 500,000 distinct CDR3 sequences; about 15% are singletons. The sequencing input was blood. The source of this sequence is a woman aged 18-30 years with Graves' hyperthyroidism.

The CDR3 protein is CASNNRGHYNEQFF. The CDR3 DNA reads TGTGCCAGCAACAACCGGGGACATTACAATGAGCAGTTCTTC. V and J are TRBV6-2 or TRBV6-3 and TRBJ2-1; D may be TRBD1 (6 bases). V was pared by 7 bases and J by 4 bases, with 14 bases between. Germline CDR1 is MNHEY and CDR2 is SVGEGT. The CDR3 runs 14 residues.